Below are 8 T cell receptor beta chains sequenced from a single sample in a study of cytomegalovirus exposure and HLA in healthy donors. Assay: immunoSEQ multiplex PCR; the TCRdb copy retains only in-frame clones and omits some. The sample contains fewer than 400,000 clones, roughly 88% of which appear only once. The sequenced sample was PBMCs. The receptors originated from a young woman in good health and CMV-seronegative.

About this clone: The CDR3 end shows no conserved phenylalanine or tryptophan, and so a read error is likely. The DNA is omitted, as the CDR3 cannot be located on it reliably, and the CDR3 follows TCRdb's listing. The chain is built from TRBV10-3 and TRBJ2-7; the table's TRBD1 call for D was not verified on the DNA. CDR1 is ENHRY and CDR2 is SYGVKD in the germline V gene. The CDR3 is 11 amino acids long, termini counted. The CDR3 spells CAIDQDSSTCT.

This clone was seen once. This specimen includes other DNA sequences encoding the same CDR3. The chain couples TRBV4-3 to TRBJ1-5; a possible D gene is TRBD1 (6 bases). CDR1 LGHNA and CDR2 YSLEER come from the germline V gene. This CDR3 is 13 amino acids long. Trimming pared 0 bases from V and 6 bases from J, leaving 6 bases between. CDR3 in DNA: TGCGCCAGCAGCCAAGAAGGGGGTCAGCCCCAGCATTTT. It is translated as CASSQEGGQPQHF.

The sample holds one count of this clone. The chain has TRBV2 and TRBJ2-1, with a possible D match to TRBD1 (6 bases). The germline CDR1 and CDR2 sequences are SNHLY and FYNNEI. The CDR3 spans 15 residues. V lost 6 bases and J lost 0, with 12 bases in between. The DNA of the CDR3 is TGTGCCAGCAGGGGGGCGGCGGACTCCTACAATGAGCAGTTCTTC. It codes for CASRGAADSYNEQFF.

The rearrangement uses TRBV9 and TRBJ2-6; a possible D gene is TRBD2 (6 bases). The germline V gene has CDR1 SGDLS and CDR2 YYNGEE. The CDR3 is 15 residues long. Deletions cut 3 bases from V and 2 bases from J, with 9 bases between. The CDR3 protein is CASSGGLPGANVLTF. The CDR3, as DNA: TGTGCCAGCAGCGGGGGACTCCCTGGGGCCAACGTCCTGACTTTC.

This sequence joins TRBV5-1 and TRBJ2-1; D possibly corresponds to TRBD2 (6 bases). Between the trimmed V and J ends, which lost 0 bases and 8 bases, there was a span of 15 bases. CDR3 size: 15 residues. Germline-derived CDR1 and CDR2 are SGHRS and YFSETQ. The CDR3 region is CASSLDGGDIDEQFF. The CDR3 DNA reads as TGCGCCAGCAGCTTGGACGGAGGGGATATCGATGAGCAGTTCTTC.

V gene TRBV5-4 combines with J gene TRBJ2-7; 7 nucleotides match TRBD1. V dropped 4 bases and J dropped 0; count of bases not matched to a gene: 4. Germline CDR1 is SGHNT and CDR2 is YYREEE (reference sequence). CDR3 length equals 14 residues. The CDR3 DNA reads as TGTGCCAGCAGCCCGACAGGGAGCTCCTACGAGCAGTACTTC. It yields the protein CASSPTGSSYEQYF. The full variable domain, rest sourced from reference TRBV5-4 and TRBJ2-7, is ETGVTQSPTHLIKTRGQQVTLRCSSQSGHNTVSWYQQALGQGPQFIFQYYREEENGRGNFPPRFSGLQFPNYSSELNVNALELDDSALYLCASSPTGSSYEQYFGPGTRLTVT.

The rearrangement uses TRBV25-1 and TRBJ1-4; no clear D. V was clipped by 4 bases and J by 10 bases, with 19 bases between them. The CDR3 has 15 residues. Germline assignment: CDR1 MGHDK and CDR2 SYGVNS. CDR3 sequence reads: CASSATLSAGGKLFF. CDR3 sequence (DNA): TGTGCCAGCAGTGCCACACTGAGCGCGGGTGGAAAACTGTTTTTT.

J is TRBJ1-2 and V is TRBV19; possibly TRBD1 for D (5 bases). Trimming pared 5 bases from V and 8 bases from J, leaving 27 bases between. This CDR3 is 17 amino acids long. Germline lookup yields CDR1 LNHDA and CDR2 SQIVND (reference sequence). This CDR3 is CASSSQLMRDARRGYTF. For the CDR3, the DNA is TGTGCCAGTAGTTCCCAACTTATGCGGGACGCACGGAGGGGCTACACCTTC.